These 30 T cell receptor beta chains share one sample of origin, sequenced in a study of shared clonotypes between healthy human individuals. TCRdb keeps only in-frame clones here, not all; method: immunoSEQ multiplex PCR. The repertoire consists of around 550,000 clones, with roughly 96% occurring once and the leading ten covering approximately 0.11%. Positively selected for CCR7, the CD45RO-negative cells used as naive CD8 cells excluded terminally differentiated effector memory CD45RA+ cells. Sample: naive CD8+ T cells sorted from blood. All receptors derive from a woman younger than 45 in good health.

The rearrangement links TRBV27 to TRBJ2-1, with TRBD2 identical over 7 bases. V dropped 3 bases and J dropped 6; count of bases not matched to a gene: 14. The CDR3 contains 17 residues. CDR1 is MNHEY, CDR2 SMNVEV, per germline (reference sequence). This chain's CDR3 is CASSFPAGVLAGNEQFF. CDR3 coding DNA: TGTGCCAGCAGTTTCCCGGCGGGGGTCTTGGCGGGCAATGAGCAGTTCTTC.

The genes are TRBV7-2 and TRBJ2-5; TRBD2 matches at 9 bases. Per the germline V gene, CDR1 is SGHTA and CDR2 is FQGNSA. V was pared by 4 bases and J by 5 bases, with 5 bases of the junction left unmatched. The CDR3 has 14 residues. CDR3: CASSSGTSTETQYF. In DNA form, the CDR3 reads TGTGCCAGCAGCTCAGGGACTAGCACTGAGACCCAGTACTTC.

The rearrangement joins TRBV5-1 to TRBJ2-7; D possibly corresponds to TRBD1 (5 bases). Germline assignment: CDR1 SGHRS and CDR2 YFSETQ. The CDR3 has 17 amino acids. V was pared by 2 bases and J by 1 base, with 19 bases between. CDR3 residues: CASSFVPLGQLSYEQYF. The CDR3, as DNA: TGCGCCAGCAGCTTCGTACCATTAGGACAATTATCCTACGAGCAGTACTTC.

V usage is TRBV10-2 and J usage is TRBJ2-1, with D uncertain. Trimming shortened V by 2 bases and J by 4 bases, and 9 bases separated the two germline ends. This CDR3 comprises 14 residues. Germline CDR1 and CDR2: WSHSY and SAAADI. In nucleotides, the CDR3 is TGCGCCAGCAGTGAGGGCTCACCATACAATGAGCAGTTCTTC. It yields the protein CASSEGSPYNEQFF.

The rearrangement uses TRBV28 and TRBJ2-7, with no clear D. Trimming took off 7 bases at V and 6 bases at J, with 19 bases between the two ends. The length of the CDR3 is 14 residues. CDR1 and CDR2 (germline): MDHEN, SYDVKM. CDR3 DNA: TGTGCCAGCACCCAATTTTCCGGGCTCCGCGAGCAGTACTTC. Amino acids: CASTQFSGLREQYF.

Remarks on this clone: This same CDR3 is encoded by further DNA sequences in the sample. This chain connects TRBV6-6 to TRBJ2-7, with no clear D. Germline V CDR1 and CDR2: MNHNY, SVGAGI (reference sequence). Trimming pared 0 bases from V and 0 bases from J, leaving 6 bases between. The CDR3 contains 14 residues. The CDR3, as DNA: TGTGCCAGCAGTTACTCTGGACCCTCCTACGAGCAGTACTTC. It codes for CASSYSGPSYEQYF.

V is TRBV15 and J is TRBJ2-5, with 7 bases that match TRBD2. Per the germline V gene, CDR1 is LNHNV and CDR2 is YYDKDF (reference sequence). Losses at the gene ends were 5 bases for V and 2 bases for J; bases not matched to a gene: 5. The CDR3 covers 14 residues. The DNA for the CDR3 is TGTGCCACCAGCGGGAGGGGACTACAAGAGACCCAGTACTTC. Translating it yields CATSGRGLQETQYF.

The chain is built from TRBV13 and TRBJ2-5; 11 positions match TRBD2. Germline CDR1 reads PRHDT; CDR2 reads FYEKMQ (reference sequence). Trimming took 4 bases from V and 2 from J; bases not matched to a gene: 9. The CDR3 runs to 17 residues. DNA for the CDR3: TGTGCCAGCAGCTCCCGATCTAGCGGGAGGCCTCAAGAGACCCAGTACTTC. Amino acids: CASSSRSSGRPQETQYF. The variable domain in full, with the rest retrieved from reference TRBV13 and TRBJ2-5, is AAGVIQSPRHLIKEKRETATLKCYPIPRHDTVYWYQQGPGQDPQFLISFYEKMQSDKGSIPDRFSAQQFSDYHSELNMSSLELGDSALYFCASSSRSSGRPQETQYFGPGTRLLVL.

V gene TRBV5-8 combines with J gene TRBJ1-4, with 8 nucleotides matching TRBD1. Germline values: CDR1 SGHTS, CDR2 YDEGEE. The CDR3 sequence is 14 residues long. Unmatched junction bases numbered 9, after V lost 6 bases and J lost 8 bases. CDR3 sequence reads: CASTPGQGEEKLFF. Here the CDR3 DNA reads TGTGCCAGCACCCCCGGACAGGGCGAGGAAAAACTGTTTTTT.

The V and J genes are TRBV28 and TRBJ2-7; the D gene is possibly TRBD2 (5 bases). The V gene's germline CDR1 is MDHEN and CDR2 SYDVKM. The CDR3 extends over 17 amino acids. Trimming stripped 6 bases from V and 2 bases from J, with 23 bases between. CDR3 bases: TGTGCCAGCAGACCTACTGTGGGAGAAGGGTGGGCCTACGAGCAGTACTTC. This sequence encodes CASRPTVGEGWAYEQYF.

This clone was seen once. This CDR3 reads CASSHRTGTEAFF. CDR3 in DNA: TGCGCCAGCAGCCATAGGACAGGGACTGAAGCTTTCTTT. The chain combines TRBV4-1 with TRBJ1-1; 8 bases line up with TRBD1. The germline V gene has CDR1 MGHRA and CDR2 YSYEKL. CDR3 size: 13 residues. The V and J ends lost 3 bases and 5 bases, in that order; junction bases with no gene match: 2.

CDR3 protein: CASSVREDEQFF. Here the CDR3 DNA reads TGTGCCAGCAGCGTACGCGAGGATGAGCAGTTCTTC. The chain has TRBV9 and TRBJ2-1; D unresolved. The CDR3 contains 12 residues. The V gene's germline CDR1 is SGDLS and CDR2 YYNGEE. V was shortened by 1 base and J by 8 bases, with 7 bases between the two germline ends.

This chain connects TRBV7-6 to TRBJ2-2; D call uncertain. The CDR3 spans 12 residues. Trimming removed 6 bases from V and 8 bases from J, with 10 bases in between. Germline V gene data show CDR1 as SGHVS and CDR2 as FNYEAQ. In DNA, the CDR3 is TGTGCCAGCAGATTTGTCGGTGGGGAGCTGTTTTTT. Protein sequence: CASRFVGGELFF.

The chain carries TRBV25-1 and TRBJ2-1; D gene unclear. The CDR3 is made up of 13 amino acids. Looked up from germline, CDR1 is MGHDK and CDR2 is SYGVNS. Trimming cost V 4 bases and J 5 bases, with 9 bases left between them. The CDR3 loop is CASSGLGNNEQFF. CDR3 nucleotide sequence: TGTGCCAGCAGTGGCCTCGGTAACAATGAGCAGTTCTTC.

The chain employs TRBV29-1 and TRBJ2-5; no clear D gene. Germline CDR1 and CDR2: SQVTM and ANQGSEA. The CDR3 runs 14 residues. The V end was cut by 2 bases, the J end by 5 bases, with 15 bases between. The CDR3 is CSVEKSGAGETQYF. The DNA of the CDR3 is TGCAGCGTTGAAAAAAGTGGAGCCGGGGAGACCCAGTACTTC. Combining the CDR3 with reference TRBV29-1 and TRBJ2-5 gives the whole variable domain SAVISQKPSRDICQRGTSLTIQCQVDSQVTMMFWYRQQPGQSLTLIATANQGSEATYESGFVIDKFPISRPNLTFSTLTVSNMSPEDSSIYLCSVEKSGAGETQYFGPGTRLLVL.

This chain joins TRBV13 and TRBJ1-2, with a possible D match to TRBD1 (5 bases). CDR1 PRHDT and CDR2 FYEKMQ come from the germline V gene (reference sequence). Trimming left V 1 base short and J 8 bases short, with 8 bases between. The CDR3 length is 12 residues. In DNA, the CDR3 is TGTGCCAGCAGCTTAGCGGGGACCGGCTACACCTTC. Translation gives CASSLAGTGYTF.

The chain combines TRBV5-4 with TRBJ2-7, with 8 nucleotides matching TRBD1. V lost 4 bases, J lost 3 bases, and 15 bases stayed unmatched. This CDR3 has 17 amino acids. The germline V gene encodes CDR1 SGHNT and CDR2 YYREEE (reference sequence). The DNA of the CDR3 is TGTGCCAGCAGCACAGGACAGGGCGGGTCAAGCTTCTACGAGCAGTACTTC. Translating it yields CASSTGQGGSSFYEQYF.

The CDR3, as DNA: TGTGCCAGCAGTTTTCCCAGGGCTAGCGGGAATATCCGCGAGCAGTTCTTC. Its protein product is CASSFPRASGNIREQFF. This chain uses TRBV28 with TRBJ2-1, with 9 bases lining up with TRBD2. The CDR3 length is 17 residues. Germline lookup yields CDR1 MDHEN and CDR2 SYDVKM. V trimming: 3 bases; J trimming: 10 bases; junction bases outside the gene matches: 16. Variable domain in full (rest from reference TRBV28 and TRBJ2-1): DVKVTQSSRYLVKRTGEKVFLECVQDMDHENMFWYRQDPGLGLRLIYFSYDVKMKEKGDIPEGYSVSREKKERFSLILESASTNQTSMYLCASSFPRASGNIREQFFGPGTRLTVL.

This chain links TRBV6-4 with TRBJ2-7; perhaps D is TRBD1 or TRBD2 (5 bases each). Germline loops: CDR1 MRHNA, CDR2 SNTAGT. V shed 9 bases and J shed 2 bases, with 17 bases lying between them. The CDR3 length is 14 residues. The DNA of the CDR3 is TGTGCCAGACCTGGAAGGACGGGACCCTACGAGCAGTACTTC. Amino acids: CARPGRTGPYEQYF.

The count of this clone is one. The rearrangement links TRBV6-5 to TRBJ2-5; D is undetermined. Looked up from germline, CDR1 is MNHEY and CDR2 is SVGAGI. V was clipped by 0 bases and J by 1 base, with 6 bases between them. The CDR3 extends over 14 amino acids. The CDR3 spells CASSYSGSQETQYF. In nucleotides, the CDR3 is TGTGCCAGCAGTTACTCAGGCAGCCAAGAGACCCAGTACTTC.

DNA for the CDR3: TGTGCCAGCAACCAAGTCGCAGGGCTGAACACTGAAGCTTTCTTT. Protein: CASNQVAGLNTEAFF. The rearrangement joins TRBV7-9 to TRBJ1-1, with D possibly being TRBD1 (5 bases). The CDR3 is 15 residues long. The germline V gene encodes CDR1 SEHNR and CDR2 FQNEAQ (reference sequence). V lost 7 bases to trimming and J lost 0 bases, with 15 bases between them.

The genes are TRBV27 and TRBJ2-7; TRBD1 aligns across 7 bases. The trim removed 5 bases at V and 3 bases at J, leaving 13 bases unmatched. This CDR3 is built from 16 residues. Germline V lookup: CDR1 MNHEY, CDR2 SMNVEV (reference sequence). DNA of the CDR3: TGTGCCAGCAGTACACGAGAGGACAGGTCCTACTACGAGCAGTACTTC. Its translation is CASSTREDRSYYEQYF.

The V call is TRBV28, the J call TRBJ2-1; TRBD2 is a possible D gene (6 bases). CDR3 length equals 15 residues. Trimming removed 7 bases at V and 0 bases at J, with 13 bases between. CDR1 is MDHEN, CDR2 SYDVKM, per germline. As DNA, the CDR3 is TGTGCCAGCAAGCGGGCGTCGAGCTCCTACAATGAGCAGTTCTTC. Protein sequence: CASKRASSSYNEQFF.

The chain uses TRBV6-5 and TRBJ2-5; TRBD2 agrees at 11 bases. Near its end, the DNA agrees better with TRBJ2-7, so the J call may be wrong. The germline V gene encodes CDR1 MNHEY and CDR2 SVGAGI. CDR3 length: 15 residues. CDR3 in amino acids: CASSYSTSGSYEQYF. DNA for the CDR3: TGTGCCAGCAGTTACTCAACTAGCGGGAGCTACGAGCAGTACTTC.

The CDR3 region has the DNA TGCGCCAGCAGCTGGGAGGGAGCGAACACCGGGGAGCTGTTTTTT. This gives the protein CASSWEGANTGELFF. The chain joins TRBV5-1 to TRBJ2-2, with 7 bases identical to TRBD2. The trim removed 3 bases at V and 0 bases at J, leaving 2 bases unmatched. CDR1 and CDR2 from the germline V gene are SGHRS and YFSETQ. This CDR3 is built from 15 residues.

The chain couples TRBV7-9 to TRBJ2-1, with D possibly matching TRBD1 (6 bases). The V gene lost 5 bases and the J gene lost 9 bases, with 20 bases spanning the gap. Germline V gene sequence: CDR1 SEHNR, CDR2 FQNEAQ (reference sequence). The CDR3 length is 15 residues. The CDR3 bases are TGTGCCAGCAGCAACCCAGGGGTGCCATCGGGTGAGCAGTTCTTC. Its protein product is CASSNPGVPSGEQFF. Filled out from reference TRBV7-9 and TRBJ2-1, the complete variable domain reads DTGVSQNPRHKITKRGQNVTFRCDPISEHNRLYWYRQTLGQGPEFLTYFQNEAQLEKSRLLSDRFSAERPKGSFSTLEIQRTEQGDSAMYLCASSNPGVPSGEQFFGPGTRLTVL.

The rearrangement links TRBV5-4 to TRBJ2-3, with a tentative D call TRBD1 (6 bases). Germline-derived CDR1 and CDR2 are SGHNT and YYREEE (reference sequence). The germline V and J ends were trimmed by 2 bases and 5 bases, with 12 bases remaining between them. The CDR3 loop spans 14 amino acids. The chain's CDR3 is CASSFTGLKDTQYF. The CDR3 nucleotides are TGTGCCAGCAGCTTTACAGGGCTGAAAGATACGCAGTATTTT.

Points on this clone: In the same sample, other DNA sequences code for this CDR3. The chain links TRBV6-1 to TRBJ2-7; the D is unclear. The germline V and J ends were trimmed by 3 bases and 3 bases, with 3 bases remaining between them. This CDR3 is 11 amino acids long. CDR1 is MNHNS, CDR2 SASEGT, per germline. CDR3 loop: CASSELYEQYF. CDR3 nucleotide sequence: TGTGCCAGCAGTGAGCTCTACGAGCAGTACTTC.

This clone was detected once. The chain employs TRBV7-8 and TRBJ2-7; D might be TRBD1 or TRBD2, each matching 5 bases. CDR1 is SGHVS and CDR2 is FQNEAQ in the germline V gene. Between the trimmed V and J ends, which lost 0 bases and 6 bases, there was a span of 9 bases. The CDR3 contains 13 residues. This CDR3 is CASSLAVGAEQYF. In nucleotides, the CDR3 is TGTGCCAGCAGCTTAGCGGTCGGGGCCGAGCAGTACTTC.

The chain recombines TRBV4-1 with TRBJ1-4; D perhaps matches TRBD1 (6 bases). Between the trimmed V and J ends, which lost 2 bases and 5 bases, there was a span of 12 bases. Germline V gene data show CDR1 as MGHRA and CDR2 as YSYEKL. The CDR3 runs to 15 residues. The CDR3 region is CASSQRQASNEKLFF. DNA of the CDR3: TGCGCCAGCAGCCAAAGACAGGCCTCGAATGAAAAACTGTTTTTT.